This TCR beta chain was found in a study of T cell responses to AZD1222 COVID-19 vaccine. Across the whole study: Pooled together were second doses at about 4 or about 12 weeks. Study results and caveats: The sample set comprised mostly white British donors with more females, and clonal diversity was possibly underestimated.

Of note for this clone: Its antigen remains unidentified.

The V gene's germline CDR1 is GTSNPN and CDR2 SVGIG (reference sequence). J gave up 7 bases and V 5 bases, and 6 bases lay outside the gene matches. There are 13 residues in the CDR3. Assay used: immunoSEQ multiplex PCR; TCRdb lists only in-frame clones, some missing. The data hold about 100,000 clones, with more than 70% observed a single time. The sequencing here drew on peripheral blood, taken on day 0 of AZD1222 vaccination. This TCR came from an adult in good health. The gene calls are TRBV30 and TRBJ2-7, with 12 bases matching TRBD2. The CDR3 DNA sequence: TGTGCCTGGTCTAGCGGGAGGGCCAATGAGCAGTACTTC. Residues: CAWSSGRANEQYF.